This TCR beta chain was recovered during a study of OX40 agonist ivuxolimab in advanced cancers. General study points: In a subset of nonresponders, normalized T-cell clonal expansion was also low.

With regard to this clone: Antigen specificity is unknown.

This CDR3 has 18 residues. The germline V gene has CDR1 SGHRS and CDR2 YFSETQ. Trimming took 0 bases from V and 5 from J; bases not matched to a gene: 11. Repertoires were generated with immunoSEQ multiplex PCR, while TCRdb's copy carries only in-frame clones and drops some. Of some 150,000 clones listed, 90% are singletons. Material: CD4+ or CD8+ T cells sorted from blood, obtained in a trial of the OX40 agonist ivuxolimab. The source is an adult with an advanced solid tumor such as melanoma, head and neck, liver or kidney cancer. This rearrangement joins TRBV5-1 to TRBJ2-5; 12 positions agree with TRBD2. CDR3 DNA sequence: TGCGCCAGCAGCTTGGCCTTGTCTAGCGGGAGGGCCTTGGAGACCCAGTACTTC. Encoded protein: CASSLALSSGRALETQYF.